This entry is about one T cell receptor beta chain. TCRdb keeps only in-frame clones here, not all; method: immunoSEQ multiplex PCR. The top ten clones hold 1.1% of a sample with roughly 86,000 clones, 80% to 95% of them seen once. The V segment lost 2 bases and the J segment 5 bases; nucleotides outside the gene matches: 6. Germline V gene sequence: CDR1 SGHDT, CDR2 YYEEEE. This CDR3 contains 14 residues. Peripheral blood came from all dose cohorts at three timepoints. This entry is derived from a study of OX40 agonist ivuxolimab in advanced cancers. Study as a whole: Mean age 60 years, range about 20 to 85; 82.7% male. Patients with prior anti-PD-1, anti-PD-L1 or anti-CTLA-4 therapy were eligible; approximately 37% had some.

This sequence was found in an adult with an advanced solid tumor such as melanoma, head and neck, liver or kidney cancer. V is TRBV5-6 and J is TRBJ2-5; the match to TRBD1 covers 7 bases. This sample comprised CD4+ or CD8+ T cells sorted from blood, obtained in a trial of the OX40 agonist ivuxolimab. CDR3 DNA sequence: TGTGCCAGCAGCTTACAGGGGTATAGTGAGACCCAGTACTTC. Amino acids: CASSLQGYSETQYF.